This entry lists 3 T cell receptor beta chains sequenced from one sample in a study of blood T cell repertoires in COVID-19. This table comes from immunoSEQ multiplex PCR, and its TCRdb copy is limited to in-frame clones, with some not included. The table lists around 72,000 clones, 75% to 90% of them singletons. The specimen was peripheral blood. These receptors came from a woman over 75 with acute or convalescent COVID-19.

This chain uses TRBV14 with TRBJ1-1; D not certain. From germline, CDR1 is SGHDN and CDR2 FVKESK. The CDR3 totals 19 residues. Trimming shortened V by 0 bases and J by 1 base, and 21 bases separated the two germline ends. The CDR3 DNA reads as TGTGCCAGCAGCCAAGAGAGGGCAACGGCTAGAAGACGGAACACTGAAGCTTTCTTT. Translation gives CASSQERATARRRNTEAFF.

V and J are TRBV9 and TRBJ1-2, with 9 positions matching TRBD1. The length of the CDR3 is 15 residues. CDR1 and CDR2 (germline): SGDLS, YYNGEE. With 0 bases clipped from V and 4 bases from J, the junction kept 4 bases outside the gene matches. The CDR3 region has the DNA TGTGCCAGCAGCGTAGACGGGACAGGGCTCTATGGCTACACCTTC. This sequence encodes CASSVDGTGLYGYTF. The full variable domain, rest sourced from reference TRBV9 and TRBJ1-2, is DSGVTQTPKHLITATGQRVTLRCSPRSGDLSVYWYQQSLDQGLQFLIQYYNGEERAKGNILERFSAQQFPDLHSELNLSSLELGDSALYFCASSVDGTGLYGYTFGSGTRLTVV.

The V call is TRBV21-1, the J call TRBJ2-1; the DNA was not used to check the table's D call, TRBD2. TRBV21-1 is a listed pseudogene. CDR3 size: 12 residues. The CDR3 loop reads CASSIGGVEQFF. CDR3 nucleotide sequence: TGTGCCAGCAGCATTGGGGGGGTGGAGCAGTTCTTC.